The rows below give T cell receptor beta chains drawn from one sample of a study of shared clonotypes between healthy human individuals. Clones were sequenced by immunoSEQ multiplex PCR, and TCRdb holds only the in-frame ones, with some missing. Of 550,000 to 850,000 clones in the sample, approximately 74% are singletons; the top ten hold under 2%. Input material: memory CD4+ T cells sorted from blood. All receptors come from a woman under 40 in good health. CDR3s include the opening cysteine and the closing phenylalanine or tryptophan. The order of the fields is V gene, D gene, J gene, clone size, CDR3 DNA, CDR3 protein. The D gene is left open where the match is weak. The size field is filled for only some rows; it gives once, few, many or a size class.

TRBV6-1	TRBD1	TRBJ2-1	NA	TGTGCCAGCAGGGAACCTGGGACAGGGGCCAATGAGCAGTTCTTC	CASREPGTGANEQFF
TRBV4-1	TRBD1	TRBJ2-7	NA	TGCGCCAGCAGCCAGTCCGGGACAGGGGATTCCTACGAGCAGTACTTC	CASSQSGTGDSYEQYF
TRBV28	TRBD1	TRBJ1-2	NA	TGTGCCAGCAGTCATACTTCGAGGGGGCATGGCTACACCTTC	CASSHTSRGHGYTF
TRBV6-5	NA	TRBJ2-6	NA	TGTGCCAGCAGTTACGGTACGGGGGCCAACGTCCTGACTTTC	CASSYGTGANVLTF
TRBV28	NA	TRBJ2-7	few	TGTGCCAGCCGGGGGACGCTCTACGAGCAGTACTTC	CASRGTLYEQYF
TRBV9	TRBD1	TRBJ1-2	NA	TGTGCCAGCAGTGAACAGGGGGGGACCTACTATGGCTACACCTTC	CASSEQGGTYYGYTF
TRBV5-1	NA	TRBJ2-1	NA	TGCGCCAGCAGCTTGGACCATAATGAGCAGTTCTTC	CASSLDHNEQFF
TRBV28	TRBD1	TRBJ2-5	once	TGTGCCAGCAGTTTCGGGACAGGGCGCGAGACCCAGTACTTC	CASSFGTGRETQYF
TRBV18	TRBD2	TRBJ2-3	once	TGTGCCAGCTCACCACCGCTAGCGGGAGCAGGAGATACGCAGTATTTT	CASSPPLAGAGDTQYF
TRBV12-5	NA	TRBJ2-3	once	TGTGCTAGTGGAACGGATGGAGGGAGTTGGAATACGCAGTATTTT	CASGTDGGSWNTQYF